Following are 5 T cell receptor beta chains from one sample sequenced in a study of blood T cells in healthy people across ages (dated by TCRdb to the mid-2010s). The method was 5' RACE. These reads were obtained on an Illumina HiSeq 2500. The second PCR ran for roughly 7 to 12 cycles and used a J-beta primer mix along with a sample-barcoded 5' primer. TCRdb took the public reads, trimmed them with fastp at Q25, ran MiXCR for clone calling and kept in-frame beta chains. Each entry is one CDR3 protein sequence, shown with its most common DNA and genes. A total of hundreds of thousands of distinct CDR3 sequences appear in this sample, about 52% of them only once. The ten largest clones capture roughly 31% of the sample. The sample consisted of blood. The receptor source for this set is a woman aged 55-69 years in good health.

A few counts support this clonotype. This sequence joins TRBV7-2 and TRBJ2-3; D remains unclear. With 4 bases removed from V and 0 bases from J, the gap between germline ends came to 8 bases. The germline V gene encodes CDR1 SGHTA and CDR2 FQGNSA. This CDR3 spans 14 amino acids. The CDR3 protein is CASSSPQSTDTQYF. The DNA of the CDR3 is TGTGCCAGCAGCTCCCCACAAAGCACAGATACGCAGTATTTT.

The V call is TRBV7-3, the J call TRBJ2-1, with 8 bases that match TRBD2. CDR3 size: 16 residues. V shed 1 base and J 0 bases; nucleotides not matched to a gene: 2. Germline V gene sequence: CDR1 SGHTA, CDR2 FQGTGA. The chain's CDR3 is CASSLRREASYNEQFF. The CDR3 DNA follows: TGTGCCAGCAGCTTAAGGCGGGAGGCCTCCTACAATGAGCAGTTCTTC.

The chain is built from TRBV6-5 and TRBJ1-1; a weak D match, TRBD1 (5 bases). The germline V gene encodes CDR1 MNHEY and CDR2 SVGAGI. There are 15 residues in the CDR3. Trimming took off 4 bases at V and 3 bases at J, with 15 bases between the two ends. In DNA form, the CDR3 reads TGTGCCAGCAGTTCGGGGGGGTTTCAGGACACTGAAGCTTTCTTT. Encoded protein: CASSSGGFQDTEAFF.

The V and J genes are TRBV27 and TRBJ2-1; 7 nucleotides line up with TRBD1. Per germline, CDR1 MNHEY and CDR2 SMNVEV (reference sequence). Trimming removed 5 bases from V and 7 bases from J; junction bases left unmatched: 14. This CDR3 comprises 16 residues. CDR3: CASSTRGLVLTNEQFF. In nucleotides, the CDR3 is TGTGCCAGCAGTACCAGGGGGTTAGTCTTAACGAATGAGCAGTTCTTC.

The chain has TRBV5-1 and TRBJ2-1, with D perhaps assigned TRBD1 or TRBD2 (6 bases each). CDR3 length: 16 residues. The germline V gene has CDR1 SGHRS and CDR2 YFSETQ. Trimming cost V 2 bases and J 4 bases, with 16 bases left between them. The CDR3 DNA sequence: TGCGCCAGCAGCTTAATCGGGGGCCCACGATACAATGAGCAGTTCTTC. It specifies CASSLIGGPRYNEQFF.